These T cell receptor beta chains were read from a single sample in a study of cytomegalovirus exposure and HLA in healthy donors. Generated by immunoSEQ multiplex PCR, the TCRdb table keeps only in-frame clones and is missing some. The profile shows 150,000 to 200,000 clones, approximately 83% of them singletons. Sequenced: PBMCs. These receptors were taken from a man aged 18 to 35 in good health and CMV-seropositive. Each CDR3 is given with its conserved first and last residue. D genes are given only for firm matches. Only part of the rows carry a size: once, few, many, or a class if the clone is expanded.

TRBV9	TRBJ2-7	TRBD1	.	CASSVGTAYEQYF	TGTGCCAGCAGCGTCGGGACAGCCTACGAGCAGTACTTC
TRBV7-2	TRBJ1-1	.	once	CASSRTRVGAAEAFF	TGTGCCAGCAGCCGTACTCGAGTGGGGGCTGCTGAAGCTTTCTTT
TRBV19	TRBJ2-7	.	.	CASSIGGAYFYEQYF	TGTGCCAGTAGTATTGGGGGGGCTTACTTCTACGAGCAGTACTTC
TRBV6-1	TRBJ2-2	TRBD1	.	CASSETGGTGELFF	TGTGCCAGCAGTGAAACAGGGGGAACCGGGGAGCTGTTTTTT
TRBV5-1	TRBJ1-2	TRBD1	few	CASSLGQGGVYGYTF	TGCGCCAGCAGCTTGGGACAGGGTGGAGTCTATGGCTACACCTTC
TRBV6-1	TRBJ1-4	.	.	CASSEAYSGGTATNEKLFF	TGTGCCAGCAGTGAAGCGTATTCGGGAGGAACTGCAACTAATGAAAAACTGTTTTTT
TRBV4-3	TRBJ1-2	TRBD1	.	CASSGYRGSNGYTF	TGCGCCAGCAGCGGGTACAGGGGAAGTAATGGCTACACCTTC
TRBV5-1	TRBJ1-1	.	.	CASSQGHSNTEAFF	TGCGCCAGCAGCCAGGGACACTCGAACACTGAAGCTTTCTTT
TRBV6-5	TRBJ1-3	.	few	CASSSGWRDTIYF	TGTGCCAGCAGCTCCGGCTGGAGGGACACCATATATTTT
TRBV6-5	TRBJ1-3	TRBD1	.	CASRAGTDSGNTIYF	TGTGCCAGCAGAGCCGGGACAGACTCTGGAAACACCATATATTTT
TRBV27	TRBJ2-1	TRBD1	.	CASSLSLDRGEQFF	TGTGCCAGCAGTTTATCCCTCGACAGGGGTGAGCAGTTCTTC
TRBV18	TRBJ1-6	.	few	CASSEGGNSPLHF	TGTGCCAGCTCAGAGGGAGGCAATTCACCCCTCCACTTT
TRBV6-4	TRBJ1-1	TRBD1	few	CASSDSPGGHTEAFF	TGTGCCAGCAGTGACTCGCCAGGGGGTCACACTGAAGCTTTCTTT
TRBV6-4	TRBJ1-2	.	.	CASSAEQGYGYTF	TGTGCCAGCAGCGCCGAGCAGGGCTATGGCTACACCTTC
TRBV2	TRBJ2-7	.	.	CASRLGEGEQYF	TGTGCCAGCAGGCTAGGCGAAGGCGAGCAGTACTTC
TRBV7-9	TRBJ2-1	.	.	CASSLGFGGALDEQFF	TGTGCCAGCAGCTTAGGATTTGGAGGGGCGCTCGATGAGCAGTTCTTC
TRBV5-1	TRBJ2-5	.	.	CASRFAVGETQYF	TGCGCCAGCAGGTTTGCGGTTGGAGAGACCCAGTACTTC
TRBV4-3	TRBJ2-7	.	.	CASSKAPAGSYEQYF	TGCGCCAGCAGCAAGGCCCCGGCGGGCTCCTACGAGCAGTACTTC
TRBV30	TRBJ1-2	TRBD1	.	CAWSFATGGIYGYTF	TGTGCCTGGAGTTTTGCGACAGGGGGTATCTATGGCTACACCTTC
TRBV4-3	TRBJ2-7	.	.	CASSQGARGAYEQYF	TGCGCCAGCAGCCAAGGGGCCAGGGGGGCCTACGAGCAGTACTTC
TRBV5-1	TRBJ2-1	TRBD1	.	CASSLVPPGQGYNEQFF	TGCGCCAGCAGCTTGGTTCCCCCGGGACAGGGGTACAATGAGCAGTTCTTC
TRBV27	TRBJ1-2	TRBD1	.	CASSWTGGKDGYTF	TGTGCCAGCAGTTGGACAGGGGGCAAGGATGGCTACACCTTC
TRBV2	TRBJ2-1	TRBD2	.	CASSESLAGYNEQFF	TGTGCCAGCAGTGAATCACTAGCGGGTTACAATGAGCAGTTCTTC
TRBV19	TRBJ2-2	.	.	CASSVLNTGELFF	TGTGCCAGTAGTGTCCTTAACACCGGGGAGCTGTTTTTT
TRBV15	TRBJ2-4	.	.	CATSSLGYIQYF	TGTGCCACCAGCAGCCTCGGTTACATTCAGTACTTC
TRBV19	TRBJ1-2	TRBD1	once	CASTPLTGAWGYTF	TGTGCCAGTACCCCCCTGACAGGGGCGTGGGGCTACACCTTC
TRBV11-2	TRBJ2-7	.	once	CASSLVSGGTYEQYF	TGTGCCAGCAGCTTAGTTTCCGGCGGAACCTACGAGCAGTACTTC
TRBV19	TRBJ1-1	.	.	CASSIVAGNTEAFF	TGTGCCAGTAGTATTGTGGCAGGGAACACTGAAGCTTTCTTT
TRBV28	TRBJ2-1	TRBD1	.	CASSLGQGYHNEQFF	TGTGCCAGCAGTCTCGGACAGGGTTACCACAATGAGCAGTTCTTC
TRBV18	TRBJ2-3	TRBD2	.	CASSPRGGSDTQYF	TGTGCCAGCTCACCCCGGGGGGGATCAGATACGCAGTATTTT
TRBV5-1	TRBJ2-3	.	.	CASSLAGLVSQYF	TGCGCCAGCAGCTTGGCCGGTCTCGTCTCACAGTATTTT
TRBV9	TRBJ1-6	TRBD1	.	CASSGPPGQGNSPLHF	TGTGCCAGCAGCGGGCCCCCCGGACAGGGAAATTCACCCCTCCACTTT
TRBV29-1	TRBJ1-2	.	.	CSVGQIYGYTF	TGCAGCGTCGGACAGATCTATGGCTACACCTTC
TRBV5-5	TRBJ1-2	TRBD1	once	CASSSGTDNYGYTF	TGTGCCAGCAGTTCCGGGACAGACAACTATGGCTACACCTTC
TRBV19	TRBJ1-2	.	once	CASSMGRGGDYGYTF	TGTGCCAGTAGTATGGGTCGCGGGGGAGACTATGGCTACACCTTC
TRBV5-1	TRBJ1-1	TRBD1	few	CASSLGQGATEAFF	TGCGCCAGCAGCTTGGGACAGGGGGCAACTGAAGCTTTCTTT
TRBV9	TRBJ2-5	TRBD1	.	CASSDRDSQETQYF	TGTGCCAGCAGCGACCGGGACAGTCAAGAGACCCAGTACTTC
TRBV7-9	TRBJ1-2	TRBD1	once	CASSSTGDGYTF	TGTGCCAGCAGCTCGACAGGGGATGGCTACACCTTC
TRBV7-9	TRBJ2-3	TRBD2	.	CASSLERVQRGFTDTQYF	TGTGCCAGCAGCTTAGAGAGAGTGCAGCGGGGGTTCACAGATACGCAGTATTTT